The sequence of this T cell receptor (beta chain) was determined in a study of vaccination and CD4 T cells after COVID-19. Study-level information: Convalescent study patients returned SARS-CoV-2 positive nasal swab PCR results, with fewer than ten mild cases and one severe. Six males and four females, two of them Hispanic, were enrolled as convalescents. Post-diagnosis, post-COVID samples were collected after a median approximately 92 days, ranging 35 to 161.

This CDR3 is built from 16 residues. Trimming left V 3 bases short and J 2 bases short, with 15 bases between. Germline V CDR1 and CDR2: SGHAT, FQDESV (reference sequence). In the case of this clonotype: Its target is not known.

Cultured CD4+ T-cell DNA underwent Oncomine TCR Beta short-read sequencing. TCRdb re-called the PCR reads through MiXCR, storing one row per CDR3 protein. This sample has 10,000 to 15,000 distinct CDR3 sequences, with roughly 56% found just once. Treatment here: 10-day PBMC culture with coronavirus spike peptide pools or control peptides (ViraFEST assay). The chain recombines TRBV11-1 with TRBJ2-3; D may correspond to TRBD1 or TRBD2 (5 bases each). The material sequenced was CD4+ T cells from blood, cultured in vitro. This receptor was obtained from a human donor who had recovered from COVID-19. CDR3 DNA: TGTGCCAGCAGCTTCGGGGCAGACACACACACAGATACGCAGTATTTT. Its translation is CASSFGADTHTDTQYF. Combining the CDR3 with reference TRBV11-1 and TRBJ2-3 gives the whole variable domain EAEVAQSPRYKITEKSQAVAFWCDPISGHATLYWYRQILGQGPELLVQFQDESVVDDSQLPKDRFSAERLKGVDSTLKIQPAELGDSAMYLCASSFGADTHTDTQYFGPGTRLTVL.